The clone carrying this T cell receptor (beta chain) has just one count. This entry comes from a study of blood T cell repertoires in COVID-19. Original methodology: From reference gene primer amplification, estimates of nucleated cell counts were derived. TCRdb's table, derived via immunoSEQ multiplex PCR, lists solely in-frame clones and lacks some. V and J calls and clone size are copied from that table; D and trimming were computed from the DNA. The data hold around 160,000 clones, with 85% observed a single time. V was clipped by 6 bases and J by 7 bases; unmatched bases: 14. This CDR3 contains 15 residues. CDR1 MNHEY and CDR2 SVGAGI come from the germline V gene.

Sequenced input: peripheral blood. The chain joins TRBV6-5 to TRBJ2-7; 8 bases line up with TRBD1. The TCR sequence derives from a woman aged 35 to 49 with active or convalescent COVID-19. The CDR3 DNA reads as TGTGCCAGCAGCCTAGACGGGACAGGCCTCTGGGAGCAGTACTTC. Protein: CASSLDGTGLWEQYF.